This T cell receptor (beta chain) was identified in a study of CD8 T cells in ankylosing spondylitis. The study's findings and limits: Disease-associated clones were reportedly significantly overrepresented in matched ankylosing spondylitis synovial fluid. A motif of eight or nine highly homologous TCR beta variants was seen as apparently characteristic of ankylosing spondylitis blood.

This CDR3 is built from 13 residues. Germline V gene data show CDR1 as SQVTM and CDR2 as ANQGSEA. V was cut by 7 bases and J by 7 bases, with 20 bases left in between. This clonotype has ten or more counts. Antigen specificity is unknown. Construction of TCR beta libraries was performed using quantitative 5'-RACE with molecular barcodes. TCRdb re-analysed the 5' RACE reads in MiXCR, keeping a single row per CDR3 protein. The sample includes approximately 300,000 distinct CDR3 sequences, 7% to 9% of them seen just once. This chain links TRBV29-1 with TRBJ2-7, with D perhaps assigned TRBD1 or TRBD2 (5 bases each). Sequenced input: blood, either unsorted or a sorted T cell fraction (not recorded which). The TCR was taken from a male donor with ankylosing spondylitis. In DNA, the CDR3 is TGCAGCGCCCGAGAGGACACTTGGGGGGAGCAGTACTTC. Protein: CSAREDTWGEQYF.